Each of the 20 T cell receptor beta chains below was sequenced from the same sample in a study of T cell responses to AZD1222 COVID-19 vaccine (dated by TCRdb to the early 2020s). The library relied on the immunoSEQ multiplex PCR assay. Imported from immuneACCESS, the table was reduced by TCRdb to in-frame sequences with V and J called. These copies leave out some clones; in studies compared against another copy, an unresolved V gene accounts for under half, and the cause of the remainder is not known. The sample table contains 100,000 or so clones; only one count was recorded for around 90% of them. 2.5% to 3% of the sample is held by the ten biggest clonotypes. Reading the label with the study, this specimen's time point is: baseline before first vaccination. Sequences were derived from peripheral blood, sampled on day 0 of AZD1222 vaccination. The receptors stem from an adult in good health.

This clone has just a few counts. The chain carries TRBV9 and TRBJ2-1; no firm D call. The germline gives CDR1 SGDLS, CDR2 YYNGEE. The ends were cut back, 0 bases at V and 7 bases at J, with 14 bases in the middle. This CDR3 comprises 15 residues. CDR3 amino acids: CASSVAVLDGNEQFF. For the CDR3, the DNA is TGTGCCAGCAGCGTAGCTGTCCTGGATGGGAATGAGCAGTTCTTC.

The rearrangement links TRBV18 to TRBJ1-5; tentatively, D is TRBD1 (5 bases). Germline V gene data show CDR1 as KGHSH and CDR2 as LQKENI. Trimming took 2 bases from V and 4 from J, leaving 21 bases between them. The length of the CDR3 is 18 residues. CDR3 sequence (DNA): TGTGCCAGCTCACCAGGGCCTTTGACTGTACGGACAAATCAGCCCCAGCATTTT. It codes for CASSPGPLTVRTNQPQHF.

This chain uses TRBV19 with TRBJ1-2; no definite D call. The CDR3 length is 13 residues. The V gene's germline CDR1 is LNHDA and CDR2 SQIVND (reference sequence). The V end was cut by 5 bases, the J end by 9 bases, with 16 bases between. This CDR3 is CASSSDGYRRYTF. CDR3 nucleotides: TGTGCCAGTAGTTCGGACGGGTATCGTCGCTACACCTTC.

V is TRBV6-5 and J is TRBJ2-7, with TRBD1 as a possible D gene (5 bases). CDR1 MNHEY and CDR2 SVGAGI come from the germline V gene. V was cut by 6 bases and J by 6 bases, with 15 bases left in between. The CDR3 sequence is 13 residues long. The CDR3 sequence: CASRSQGIAEQYV. Written as DNA, the CDR3 is TGTGCCAGCAGAAGCCAGGGTATTGCCGAGCAGTACGTC.

This chain joins TRBV2 and TRBJ2-7, with D possibly being TRBD1 (5 bases). CDR1 is SNHLY, CDR2 FYNNEI, per germline. Trimming left V 7 bases short and J 3 bases short, with 13 bases between. The CDR3 extends over 13 amino acids. The CDR3, as DNA: TGTGCCAGCACCGCCCCCACAGGCTACGAGCAGTACTTC. Amino acids: CASTAPTGYEQYF.

This clone was picked up one time. V usage is TRBV1 and J usage is TRBJ2-7; the DNA was not used to check the table's D call, TRBD2. TRBV1 is given as a pseudogene. CDR3 length equals 13 residues. In DNA, the CDR3 is TGCACCCTTATCGGGCTAGCGGGGTACGAGCAGTACGTC. Protein product: CTLIGLAGYEQYV.

The rearrangement joins TRBV19 to TRBJ1-2; D is perhaps TRBD1 (5 bases). CDR1 and CDR2 from the germline V gene are LNHDA and SQIVND (reference sequence). Deletions cut 3 bases from V and 9 bases from J, with 11 bases between. The length of the CDR3 is 12 residues. This CDR3 is CASSIGGGSYTF. The CDR3 region has the DNA TGTGCCAGTAGTATCGGCGGGGGGAGCTACACCTTC.

The rearrangement joins TRBV12-3 or TRBV12-4 to TRBJ1-2, with 7 bases aligning to TRBD1. The CDR3 loop spans 13 amino acids. With V trimmed by 6 bases and J by 4 bases, 5 bases remained unmatched. This chain's CDR3 is CASSNDRVYGYTF. In DNA form, the CDR3 reads TGTGCCAGCAGCAACGACAGGGTCTATGGCTACACCTTC.

This clone has just a few counts. The chain joins TRBV4-1 to TRBJ2-3; TRBD2 might be the D (6 bases). Trimming cost V 6 bases and J 2 bases, with 12 bases left between them. The CDR3 extends over 14 amino acids. Germline V lookup: CDR1 MGHRA, CDR2 YSYEKL. The CDR3 DNA reads as TGCGCCAGCAGGGACGGGGGTATCACAGATACGCAGTATTTT. Translated, it gives CASRDGGITDTQYF.

J is TRBJ1-3 and V is TRBV7-8; 7 bases are shared with TRBD1. The CDR3 contains 16 residues. CDR1 is SGHVS and CDR2 is FQNEAQ in the germline V gene. The J segment lost 0 bases and the V segment lost 5 bases, leaving 7 bases of the junction unmatched. Here the CDR3 reads CASSLAGQISGNTIYF. The CDR3 DNA follows: TGTGCCAGCAGCCTGGCGGGACAGATCTCTGGAAACACCATATATTTT.

This sequence joins TRBV5-1 and TRBJ2-7; 11 bases are shared with TRBD2. In germline, CDR1 is SGHRS, CDR2 YFSETQ. The CDR3 spans 17 residues. The CDR3 spells CASSPGLAEVRSYEQYV. In DNA, the CDR3 is TGTGCCAGCAGCCCGGGACTAGCGGAAGTTAGGTCCTACGAGCAGTACGTC.

The V and J genes are TRBV19 and TRBJ1-5; 7 nucleotides align to TRBD1. Germline loops: CDR1 LNHDA, CDR2 SQIVND (reference sequence). This CDR3 spans 15 amino acids. V was clipped by 9 bases and J by 0 bases; unmatched bases: 8. CDR3 in amino acids: CARAGQLYSNQPQHF. The CDR3 nucleotides read TGTGCCAGAGCGGGACAGCTTTATAGCAATCAGCCCCAGCATTTT.

This sequence joins TRBV6-5 and TRBJ2-1, with 10 bases matching TRBD2. CDR1 is MNHEY, CDR2 SVGAGI, per germline. The CDR3 length is 15 residues. The junction had 7 bases not matched to a gene; V was cut back by 5 bases and J by 6 bases. Here the CDR3 reads CASSPQTSGSNEQFF. CDR3 DNA: TGTGCCAGCAGTCCCCAGACTAGCGGGTCCAATGAGCAGTTCTTC.

This clone has a single count. The chain couples TRBV7-3 to TRBJ2-3; 16 bases are a match to TRBD2. The length of the CDR3 is 22 residues. Germline V gene lookup returns CDR1 SGHTA and CDR2 FQGTGA. J was trimmed by 1 base and V by 4 bases; bases with no gene match: 17. As DNA, the CDR3 is TGTGCCAGCAGCTCTACCGGGACTAGCGGGGGGGATCCCTTTCCTGGCACAGATACGCAGTATTTT. It specifies CASSSTGTSGGDPFPGTDTQYF.

The rearrangement joins TRBV6-5 to TRBJ2-1, with TRBD1 matching 9 bases. CDR1 MNHEY and CDR2 SVGAGI come from the germline V gene. The V segment lost 6 bases and the J segment 4 bases; nucleotides outside the gene matches: 7. The CDR3 totals 15 residues. The CDR3 DNA sequence: TGTGCCAGCAGCCTAGGAGGGACAGGGTACAATGAGCAGTTCTTC. This gives the protein CASSLGGTGYNEQFF.

For the CDR3, the DNA is TGTGCCAGCGGCCGTCGATTAGCGGACAATGAGCAGTTCTTC. Protein sequence: CASGRRLADNEQFF. This chain connects TRBV2 to TRBJ2-1, with D possibly TRBD2 on 6 matching bases. Looked up from germline, CDR1 is SNHLY and CDR2 is FYNNEI. V lost 8 bases to trimming and J lost 5 bases, with 16 bases between them. CDR3 length: 14 amino acids.

Only one count was recorded for this clone. The chain combines TRBV11-2 with TRBJ2-3; the D call may be TRBD1 or TRBD2 (6 bases each). The CDR3 extends over 16 amino acids. V lost 5 bases and J 2 bases, leaving 17 bases between the germline ends. The germline gives CDR1 SGHAT, CDR2 FQNNGV. CDR3 loop: CASSARRGTNTDTQYF. The CDR3 region has the DNA TGTGCCAGCAGCGCCAGACGGGGGACAAACACAGATACGCAGTATTTT.

V gene TRBV7-3 combines with J gene TRBJ2-2; the D is unclear. The germline V and J ends were trimmed by 3 bases and 4 bases, with 6 bases remaining between them. The CDR3 is 13 residues long. Germline V lookup: CDR1 SGHTA, CDR2 FQGTGA. This CDR3 reads CASSFRSTGELFF. DNA of the CDR3: TGTGCCAGCAGCTTCCGAAGCACCGGGGAGCTGTTTTTT.

This clone has just a few counts. The rearrangement uses TRBV4-2 and TRBJ2-3, with 7 bases aligning to TRBD2. Germline values: CDR1 LGHNA, CDR2 YNFKEQ. The CDR3 totals 17 residues. The trim removed 0 bases at V and 4 bases at J, leaving 10 bases unmatched. CDR3 in DNA: TGTGCCAGCAGCCAAGAAGGCGGCGGGAGTGGGGCAGATACGCAGTATTTT. Translation: CASSQEGGGSGADTQYF.

The gene calls are TRBV25-1 and TRBJ1-2; unclear D gene. The CDR3 is made up of 12 amino acids. The V end lost 5 bases, the J end lost 7 bases, and 11 bases lay between the germline ends. From germline, CDR1 is MGHDK and CDR2 SYGVNS. Written as DNA, the CDR3 is TGTGCCAGCAGTTCTAGGACCTTTGGCTACACCTTC. Translated: CASSSRTFGYTF.